The 21 T cell receptor beta chains below all came from one sample that was sequenced in a study of graft-versus-host responses after intestinal transplantation. These receptors have no known antigen. Sequencing was performed with immunoSEQ multiplex PCR; in TCRdb, only in-frame clones are kept and a portion is missing. The table has about 100,000 clones, about 90% seen once; the top ten hold more than 0.75%. The sample in question was unstimulated CD4+ T cells sorted from spleen or lymph node cells, obtained before transplant. These receptors originate from a human donor who was the organ donor for an intestinal transplant.

V is TRBV4-2 and J is TRBJ2-5; D is perhaps TRBD1 (6 bases). CDR1 is LGHNA, CDR2 YNFKEQ, per germline. The CDR3 has 15 amino acids. V was shortened by 1 base and J by 5 bases, with 14 bases between the two germline ends. The CDR3 nucleotides read TGTGCCAGCAGCCAAGTCGCAGGACAGAGGGAGACCCAGTACTTC. As protein: CASSQVAGQRETQYF.

The chain links TRBV5-5 to TRBJ2-2; a possible D gene is TRBD1 (6 bases). CDR3 length: 16 residues. The germline CDR1 and CDR2 sequences are SGHKS and YYEKEE (reference sequence). V gave up 2 bases and J gave up 0 bases, with 11 bases separating them. The CDR3: CASSFPRDTNTGELFF. CDR3 coding DNA: TGTGCCAGCAGCTTCCCCCGGGACACGAACACCGGGGAGCTGTTTTTT.

V is TRBV28 and J is TRBJ2-3, with a possible D match to TRBD2 (5 bases). Germline V lookup: CDR1 MDHEN, CDR2 SYDVKM. V dropped 5 bases and J dropped 4 bases, with 7 bases sitting between them. CDR3 length: 12 amino acids. CDR3 in DNA: TGTGCCAGCAGTGGAGGTGCAGATACGCAGTATTTT. It translates to CASSGGADTQYF.

This sequence joins TRBV7-9 and TRBJ1-2; D not certain. The CDR3 contains 14 residues. The germline V gene has CDR1 SEHNR and CDR2 FQNEAQ (reference sequence). V was clipped by 5 bases and J by 2 bases, with 12 bases between them. The CDR3 here is CASSQGRGNYGYTF. The CDR3 nucleotides are TGTGCCAGCAGCCAAGGAAGAGGGAACTATGGCTACACCTTC.

The chain combines TRBV18 with TRBJ2-5, with 9 bases that match TRBD2. This CDR3 is built from 15 residues. The germline gives CDR1 KGHSH, CDR2 LQKENI. V lost 3 bases to trimming and J lost 0 bases; unmatched junction nucleotides: 2. CDR3 DNA sequence: TGTGCCAGCTCACCTAGCGGGGGTTACCAAGAGACCCAGTACTTC. Encoded protein: CASSPSGGYQETQYF.

The CDR3 bases are TGCGCCAGCAGAGAAGACGGGACAGATACGCAGTATTTT. This sequence encodes CASREDGTDTQYF. The V and J genes are TRBV10-1 and TRBJ2-3, with D unresolved. The CDR3 spans 13 residues. V lost 6 bases, J lost 3 bases, and 10 bases lay in between. Germline V gives CDR1 WNHNN, CDR2 SYGVQD (reference sequence).

The rearrangement joins TRBV28 to TRBJ2-5; D gene unclear. Trimming pared 3 bases from V and 0 bases from J, leaving 11 bases between. The CDR3 sequence is 15 residues long. The germline V gene has CDR1 MDHEN and CDR2 SYDVKM. CDR3 amino acids: CASSFPEPYQETQYF. The CDR3, as DNA: TGTGCCAGCAGTTTCCCAGAACCGTACCAAGAGACCCAGTACTTC.

The chain links TRBV30 to TRBJ2-6; no definite D call. The CDR3 is 14 residues long. From germline, CDR1 is GTSNPN and CDR2 SVGIG (reference sequence). Trimming cost V 2 bases and J 5 bases, with 10 bases left between them. The CDR3 loop is CAWSPQSWANVLTF. Here the CDR3 DNA reads TGTGCCTGGAGTCCCCAGTCTTGGGCCAACGTCCTGACTTTC.

The rearrangement joins TRBV6-1 to TRBJ2-3; D is tentatively TRBD1 or TRBD2 (6 bases each). The CDR3 sequence is 14 residues long. Trimming shortened V by 10 bases and J by 6 bases, and 20 bases separated the two germline ends. Germline CDR1 and CDR2: MNHNS and SASEGT. The CDR3 is CAIQRGPSGDTQYF. CDR3 nucleotide sequence: TGTGCCATTCAACGGGGGCCCAGCGGGGATACGCAGTATTTT.

This clone was seen more than once but under ten times. The CDR3 DNA reads TGTGCCAGTAGTACGCAGGGCCCTAACTATGGCTACACCTTC. Amino acids: CASSTQGPNYGYTF. The chain recombines TRBV19 with TRBJ1-2, with a tentative D call TRBD1 (5 bases). V was pared by 4 bases and J by 0 bases, with 9 bases between. This CDR3 comprises 14 residues. Germline CDR1 is LNHDA and CDR2 is SQIVND (reference sequence).

Here the CDR3 DNA reads TGTGCCAGCAGCCAGAACCCGACAGGGTCTGAGCAGTTCTTC. It translates to CASSQNPTGSEQFF. The V call is TRBV11-2, the J call TRBJ2-1, with 7 nucleotides matching TRBD1. The CDR3 covers 14 residues. V trimming: 5 bases; J trimming: 9 bases; junction bases outside the gene matches: 10. Per the germline V gene, CDR1 is SGHAT and CDR2 is FQNNGV.

The rearrangement links TRBV19 to TRBJ2-1; perhaps TRBD2 as D (7 bases). The CDR3 has 14 amino acids. The V gene lost 7 bases and the J gene lost 8 bases, with 18 bases spanning the gap. Germline V lookup: CDR1 LNHDA, CDR2 SQIVND (reference sequence). CDR3 region: CASNDGGHRDEQFF. For the CDR3, the DNA is TGTGCCAGTAATGACGGGGGGCACCGGGATGAGCAGTTCTTC. Using reference TRBV19 and TRBJ2-1 for the parts outside the CDR3, the full variable domain is DGGITQSPKYLFRKEGQNVTLSCEQNLNHDAMYWYRQDPGQGLRLIYYSQIVNDFQKGDIAEGYSVSREKKESFPLTVTSAQKNPTAFYLCASNDGGHRDEQFFGPGTRLTVL.

This clone was recorded once. The CDR3 region has the DNA TGTGCCAGCTCACCTACCCGCGGGGATAATTCACCCCTCCACTTT. As protein: CASSPTRGDNSPLHF. The chain uses TRBV18 and TRBJ1-6; D gene uncertain. Trimming cost V 3 bases and J 5 bases, with 11 bases left between them. CDR1 KGHSH and CDR2 LQKENI come from the germline V gene. The CDR3 totals 15 residues.

The V and J genes are TRBV19 and TRBJ2-3; perhaps TRBD2 as D (5 bases). The CDR3 contains 15 residues. The ends were cut back, 7 bases at V and 0 bases at J, with 14 bases in the middle. Germline V lookup: CDR1 LNHDA, CDR2 SQIVND (reference sequence). The CDR3 here is CASTPSGISTDTQYF. The CDR3 nucleotides are TGTGCCAGTACTCCTTCGGGGATCAGCACAGATACGCAGTATTTT.

The chain employs TRBV7-3 and TRBJ1-4; D unresolved. The V and J ends lost 2 bases and 13 bases respectively, with 14 bases between them. From germline, CDR1 is SGHTA and CDR2 FQGTGA. The CDR3 covers 13 residues. The CDR3 sequence: CASSLDQGTRLFF. For the CDR3, the DNA is TGTGCCAGCAGCTTAGATCAAGGAACACGACTGTTTTTT.

This chain links TRBV11-3 with TRBJ1-2; D is undetermined. The germline CDR1 and CDR2 sequences are SGHNT and YENEEA. Trimming pared 1 base from V and 8 bases from J, leaving 8 bases between. The CDR3 consists of 12 residues. The CDR3 spells CASSLGGVGYTF. The CDR3 DNA reads as TGTGCCAGCAGCTTAGGTGGGGTCGGCTACACCTTC.

The CDR3 region is CASRVVLGADTQYF. DNA for the CDR3: TGTGCCAGCAGGGTAGTTCTGGGGGCAGATACGCAGTATTTT. V usage is TRBV27 and J usage is TRBJ2-3; D assignment may be TRBD1 or TRBD2 (5 bases each). The CDR3 has 14 amino acids. Germline V gene sequence: CDR1 MNHEY, CDR2 SMNVEV (reference sequence). The V and J ends lost 6 bases and 4 bases respectively, with 14 bases between them.

This chain links TRBV5-6 with TRBJ1-2, with a weak D call TRBD1 (6 bases). V gave up 2 bases and J gave up 7 bases, with 12 bases separating them. Germline CDR1 and CDR2: SGHDT and YYEEEE. The CDR3 sequence is 13 residues long. CDR3 sequence: CASSLHRAGGYTF. In nucleotides, the CDR3 is TGTGCCAGCAGCTTACACAGGGCGGGTGGCTACACCTTC.

V usage is TRBV6-5 and J usage is TRBJ1-5; D gene unclear. The CDR3 spans 12 residues. V shed 7 bases and J shed 3 bases, with 7 bases lying between them. Germline V CDR1 and CDR2: MNHEY, SVGAGI. As DNA, the CDR3 is TGTGCCAGCAAGGTCAACAATCAGCCCCAGCATTTT. Residues: CASKVNNQPQHF.

The J gene is TRBJ1-2, the V gene TRBV4-1; weak D call: TRBD1 (5 bases). Germline V gene lookup returns CDR1 MGHRA and CDR2 YSYEKL. Deletions cut 1 base from V and 7 bases from J, with 10 bases between. This CDR3 spans 13 amino acids. The CDR3 region has the DNA TGCGCCAGCAGCCAAGCAGGGTACGGTGGCTACACCTTC. Translating it yields CASSQAGYGGYTF.

V and J are TRBV13 and TRBJ2-1, with 8 bases identical to TRBD1. The CDR3 is 15 amino acids. V trimming: 5 bases; J trimming: 2 bases; junction bases outside the gene matches: 5. Germline V gene sequence: CDR1 PRHDT, CDR2 FYEKMQ (reference sequence). CDR3 loop: CASSPDRVPYNEQFF. DNA for the CDR3: TGTGCCAGCAGCCCGGACAGGGTTCCCTACAATGAGCAGTTCTTC.